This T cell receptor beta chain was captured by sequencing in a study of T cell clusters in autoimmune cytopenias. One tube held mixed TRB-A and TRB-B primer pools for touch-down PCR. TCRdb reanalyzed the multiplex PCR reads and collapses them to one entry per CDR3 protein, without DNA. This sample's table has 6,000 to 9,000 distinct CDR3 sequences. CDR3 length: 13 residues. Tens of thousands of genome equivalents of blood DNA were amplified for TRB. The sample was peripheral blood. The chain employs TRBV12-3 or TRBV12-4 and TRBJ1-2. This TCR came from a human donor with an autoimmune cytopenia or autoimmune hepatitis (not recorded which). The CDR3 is CASSSSRNYGYTF.